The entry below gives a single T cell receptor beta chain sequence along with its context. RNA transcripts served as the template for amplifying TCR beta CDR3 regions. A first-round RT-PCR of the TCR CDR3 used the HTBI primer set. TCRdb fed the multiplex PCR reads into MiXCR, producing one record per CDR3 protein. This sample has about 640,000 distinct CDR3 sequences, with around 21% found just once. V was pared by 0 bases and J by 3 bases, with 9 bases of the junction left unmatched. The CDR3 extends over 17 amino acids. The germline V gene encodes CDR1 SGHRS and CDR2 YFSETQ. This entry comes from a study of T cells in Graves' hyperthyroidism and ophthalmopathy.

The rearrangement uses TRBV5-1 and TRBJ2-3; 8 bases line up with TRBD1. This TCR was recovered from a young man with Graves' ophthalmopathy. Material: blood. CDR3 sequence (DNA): TGCGCCAGCAGCTTGGTTTCAGGGGGCTTCAGTACAGATACGCAGTATTTT. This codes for CASSLVSGGFSTDTQYF.